The 3 T cell receptor beta chains in this list originate from one sample, sequenced in a study of blood T cell repertoires in COVID-19. Using immunoSEQ multiplex PCR, the repertoire was profiled, and TCRdb retains in-frame clones only, with some absent. This repertoire shows 120,000 or so clones, roughly 83% found once; its top ten account for roughly 35%. Sequencing was carried out using peripheral blood. The receptors stem from a man in his forties or fifties with active or convalescent COVID-19.

This clone was recorded only once. The chain couples TRBV2 to TRBJ2-7, with TRBD1 matching over 8 bases. Germline CDR1 is SNHLY and CDR2 is FYNNEI. V was clipped by 6 bases and J by 6 bases; unmatched bases: 10. The CDR3 extends over 14 amino acids. The CDR3 DNA follows: TGTGCCAGCAGGGGTCGGGACAGGTCGATCGAGCAGTACTTC. Its protein product is CASRGRDRSIEQYF.

V is TRBV11-3 and J is TRBJ2-7; possibly TRBD2 for D (5 bases). Germline lookup yields CDR1 SGHNT and CDR2 YENEEA. Trimming left V 0 bases short and J 9 bases short, with 9 bases between. The CDR3 is made up of 12 amino acids. CDR3 DNA sequence: TGTGCCAGCAGCTTAGACACCGAGGGGCAGTACTTC. Translation gives CASSLDTEGQYF.

A few counts support this clone. This rearrangement joins TRBV3-1 (or the pseudogene TRBV3-2) to TRBJ2-5; 11 nucleotides align to TRBD2. V was pared by 4 bases and J by 1 base, with 5 bases of the junction left unmatched. The germline V gene has CDR1 LGHDT and CDR2 YNNKEL (reference sequence). This CDR3 region has 16 residues. Here the CDR3 DNA reads TGTGCCAGCAGCCTGAGGGGACTAGCGGCCCAAGAGACCCAGTACTTC. This translates into CASSLRGLAAQETQYF.